This is a list of T cell receptor beta chains from one sample in a study of OX40 agonist ivuxolimab in advanced cancers. The assay was immunoSEQ multiplex PCR, and TCRdb's table has in-frame clones only and misses some. The profile covers about 100,000 clones, with about nine tenths appearing a single time and around 0.16% taken by the ten largest. The sequencing here drew on CD4+ or CD8+ T cells sorted from blood, taken in a trial of the OX40 agonist ivuxolimab. The receptors stem from an adult with an advanced solid tumor such as melanoma, head and neck, liver or kidney cancer. The CDR3 runs from the conserved cysteine through the conserved F or W. The order of the fields is clone size, V gene, D gene, J gene, CDR3 protein, CDR3 DNA. A D gene is named only where the DNA matches it firmly. Size values are once, few and many counts, or a class for expanded clones, and some rows have none.

size: few
V: TRBV6-5
D: -
J: TRBJ1-1
CDR3: CAARTGVGLEAFF
DNA: TGTGCCGCTAGGACGGGGGTGGGCCTTGAAGCTTTCTTT

size: -
V: TRBV5-4
D: TRBD1
J: TRBJ1-1
CDR3: CASSRDRDEAFF
DNA: TGTGCCAGCAGCAGGGACAGGGATGAAGCTTTCTTT

size: -
V: TRBV27
D: TRBD2
J: TRBJ2-3
CDR3: CASSLLAGTFTDTQYF
DNA: TGTGCCAGCAGTTTACTAGCGGGGACGTTCACAGATACGCAGTATTTT

size: -
V: TRBV29-1
D: TRBD1
J: TRBJ1-2
CDR3: CSVAGTGPNYGYTF
DNA: TGCAGCGTTGCCGGGACAGGACCTAACTATGGCTACACCTTC

size: -
V: TRBV7-7
D: -
J: TRBJ2-7
CDR3: CASSQTGTLPTYEQYF
DNA: TGTGCCAGCAGTCAGACCGGGACGCTGCCCACCTACGAGCAGTACTTC

size: once
V: TRBV6-1
D: -
J: TRBJ1-5
CDR3: CASSEAGGVSQPQHF
DNA: TGTGCCAGCAGTGAAGCGGGGGGAGTGAGTCAGCCCCAGCATTTT

size: -
V: TRBV18
D: -
J: TRBJ2-2
CDR3: CASSPIGGANTGELFF
DNA: TGTGCCAGCTCACCAATCGGGGGCGCGAACACCGGGGAGCTGTTTTTT

size: -
V: TRBV5-1
D: TRBD2
J: TRBJ2-3
CDR3: CASSLGPQGGGGSTDTQYF
DNA: TGCGCCAGCAGCTTAGGGCCCCAGGGCGGCGGGGGAAGCACAGATACGCAGTATTTT

size: -
V: TRBV5-1
D: TRBD2
J: TRBJ2-2
CDR3: CASSFTSGSPTGELFF
DNA: TGCGCCAGCAGCTTTACTAGCGGGAGTCCCACCGGGGAGCTGTTTTTT

size: -
V: TRBV9
D: TRBD2
J: TRBJ2-7
CDR3: CASSPPGRGDSYEQYF
DNA: TGTGCCAGCAGCCCCCCTGGACGGGGGGATAGCTACGAGCAGTACTTC

size: -
V: TRBV28
D: -
J: TRBJ1-1
CDR3: CASSRARNTEAFF
DNA: TGTGCCAGCAGCCGGGCCCGGAACACTGAAGCTTTCTTT

size: -
V: TRBV6-1
D: -
J: TRBJ2-1
CDR3: CASGLTRIGEQFF
DNA: TGTGCCAGCGGCTTGACACGGATTGGTGAGCAGTTCTTC

size: -
V: TRBV7-6
D: TRBD1
J: TRBJ2-7
CDR3: CASSARQGPYEQYF
DNA: TGTGCCAGCAGCGCCCGACAGGGACCCTACGAGCAGTACTTC

size: -
V: TRBV4-2
D: TRBD1
J: TRBJ2-1
CDR3: CASSQADRGYNEQFF
DNA: TGTGCCAGCAGCCAAGCGGACAGGGGGTACAATGAGCAGTTCTTC

size: -
V: TRBV28
D: -
J: TRBJ1-1
CDR3: CASRSGVSEAFF
DNA: TGTGCCAGCAGGTCCGGGGTTTCTGAAGCTTTCTTT

size: -
V: TRBV7-7
D: -
J: TRBJ2-3
CDR3: CASSLTGGTDTQYF
DNA: TGTGCCAGCAGCTTAACGGGGGGCACAGATACGCAGTATTTT

size: -
V: TRBV30
D: TRBD2
J: TRBJ2-5
CDR3: CAWSILSGRAGETQYF
DNA: TGTGCCTGGAGTATTCTAAGCGGGAGGGCCGGGGAGACCCAGTACTTC

size: -
V: TRBV6-1
D: -
J: TRBJ2-5
CDR3: CASSSTGETQYF
DNA: TGTGCCAGCAGTTCCACTGGGGAGACCCAGTACTTC

size: -
V: TRBV28
D: -
J: TRBJ2-7
CDR3: CASSPTLTGVSYEQYF
DNA: TGTGCCAGCAGCCCGACCCTCACAGGCGTCTCCTACGAGCAGTACTTC

size: -
V: TRBV6-5
D: -
J: TRBJ2-3
CDR3: CASSPGGLTDTQYF
DNA: TGTGCCAGCAGTCCCGGGGGCCTTACAGATACGCAGTATTTT

size: -
V: TRBV7-6
D: TRBD2
J: TRBJ2-1
CDR3: CASSLAGFLAGGIPSEQFF
DNA: TGTGCCAGCAGCTTAGCAGGTTTTCTAGCGGGGGGCATCCCGTCAGAGCAGTTCTTC

size: -
V: TRBV19
D: TRBD1
J: TRBJ2-2
CDR3: CASSATRGTGRRTGELFF
DNA: TGTGCCAGTAGTGCCACCCGCGGGACAGGGCGTCGCACCGGGGAGCTGTTTTTT

size: -
V: TRBV19
D: -
J: TRBJ1-2
CDR3: CASSHLPGAYYGYTF
DNA: TGTGCCAGTAGCCACCTTCCCGGGGCTTACTATGGCTACACCTTC

size: -
V: TRBV4-2
D: TRBD1
J: TRBJ1-3
CDR3: CASSQDGTAAFSTIYF
DNA: TGTGCCAGCAGCCAAGACGGGACAGCGGCATTCAGCACCATATATTTT

size: -
V: TRBV7-8
D: TRBD2
J: TRBJ2-2
CDR3: CASSVGLAGAANTGELFF
DNA: TGCGCCAGCAGCGTCGGACTAGCGGGAGCCGCGAACACCGGGGAGCTGTTTTTT

size: -
V: TRBV6-1
D: -
J: TRBJ2-2
CDR3: CASSESDSRNTGELFF
DNA: TGTGCCAGCAGTGAAAGCGACAGCCGGAACACCGGGGAGCTGTTTTTT

size: -
V: TRBV5-1
D: -
J: TRBJ1-3
CDR3: CASSLTGPSSGNTIYF
DNA: TGCGCCAGCAGCTTGACAGGTCCAAGCTCTGGAAACACCATATATTTT

size: -
V: TRBV5-1
D: -
J: TRBJ2-2
CDR3: CASAVGHAGELFF
DNA: TGCGCCAGCGCAGTAGGCCACGCCGGGGAGCTGTTTTTT

size: -
V: TRBV23-1
D: TRBD1
J: TRBJ2-7
CDR3: CASQDRTGGPPRTSYEQYF
DNA: TGCGCCAGCCAAGACCGTACAGGGGGCCCTCCTCGAACCTCCTACGAGCAGTACTTC

size: -
V: TRBV5-1
D: -
J: TRBJ2-1
CDR3: CASSPGDFRMNEQFF
DNA: TGCGCCAGCAGCCCCGGCGACTTTAGAATGAATGAGCAGTTCTTC

size: -
V: TRBV7-9
D: TRBD1
J: TRBJ1-1
CDR3: CASSTQGTGGWDTEAFF
DNA: TGTGCCAGCAGCACCCAAGGGACAGGGGGCTGGGACACTGAAGCTTTCTTT

size: -
V: TRBV11-1
D: TRBD2
J: TRBJ2-7
CDR3: CASSPWGLAGASSSYEQYF
DNA: TGTGCCAGCAGCCCCTGGGGACTAGCGGGGGCCTCCAGCTCCTACGAGCAGTACTTC

size: -
V: TRBV27
D: -
J: TRBJ2-7
CDR3: CASCRDGDSYEQYF
DNA: TGTGCCAGCTGCAGGGACGGTGACTCCTACGAGCAGTACTTC

size: -
V: TRBV28
D: -
J: TRBJ2-5
CDR3: CASSTLGGFETQYF
DNA: TGTGCCAGCTCCACGCTAGGGGGGTTTGAGACCCAGTACTTC

size: -
V: TRBV20-1
D: -
J: TRBJ2-5
CDR3: CSARVGTQYF
DNA: TGCAGTGCTAGAGTTGGGACCCAGTACTTC

size: -
V: TRBV6-6
D: -
J: TRBJ1-3
CDR3: CASSYTGSGNTIYF
DNA: TGTGCCAGCAGTTATACAGGGTCGGGAAACACCATATATTTT

size: -
V: TRBV28
D: TRBD2
J: TRBJ2-2
CDR3: CASSLGLAATGELFF
DNA: TGTGCCAGCAGCCTAGGACTAGCGGCTACCGGGGAGCTGTTTTTT

size: -
V: TRBV19
D: -
J: TRBJ1-5
CDR3: CASSIFRDQPQHF
DNA: TGTGCCAGTAGTATTTTCCGGGATCAGCCCCAGCATTTT

size: once
V: TRBV28
D: TRBD2
J: TRBJ2-7
CDR3: CASSLAGGQSYEQYF
DNA: TGTGCCAGCAGTTTAGCGGGAGGGCAGTCCTACGAGCAGTACTTC

size: -
V: TRBV5-1
D: -
J: TRBJ1-2
CDR3: CASSLGISGPRLGYGYTF
DNA: TGCGCCAGCAGCTTGGGGATATCCGGGCCAAGGCTTGGCTATGGCTACACCTTC

size: -
V: TRBV28
D: -
J: TRBJ2-6
CDR3: CASSSGANVLTF
DNA: TGTGCCAGCAGTTCTGGGGCCAACGTCCTGACTTTC

size: few
V: TRBV6-1
D: -
J: TRBJ1-5
CDR3: CASSEGQLSNQPQHF
DNA: TGTGCCAGCAGTGAAGGACAGTTGAGCAATCAGCCCCAGCATTTT

size: -
V: TRBV9
D: -
J: TRBJ2-1
CDR3: CASSASTYNEQFF
DNA: TGTGCCAGCAGCGCTAGCACCTACAATGAGCAGTTCTTC

size: -
V: TRBV19
D: -
J: TRBJ2-2
CDR3: CASSIRLIAATGELFF
DNA: TGTGCCAGTAGTATAAGGTTGATAGCTGCCACCGGGGAGCTGTTTTTT

size: few
V: TRBV10-2
D: TRBD2
J: TRBJ2-1
CDR3: CASSERNRRGLAGSYNEQFF
DNA: TGCGCCAGCAGTGAGCGGAACAGGCGTGGACTAGCGGGCTCCTACAATGAGCAGTTCTTC

size: -
V: TRBV19
D: -
J: TRBJ2-5
CDR3: CASSITGSEATQYF
DNA: TGTGCCAGTAGTATTACAGGGAGTGAGGCGACCCAGTACTTC

size: -
V: TRBV2
D: -
J: TRBJ2-5
CDR3: CASRREVQETQYF
DNA: TGTGCCAGCAGGAGGGAGGTCCAAGAGACCCAGTACTTC